A selection of T cell receptor beta chains follows, all from one sample in a study of T cell responses to AZD1222 COVID-19 vaccine. TCRdb's copy holds only in-frame clones and misses some; the assay was immunoSEQ multiplex PCR. The table lists 80,000 to 100,000 clones, approximately 92% of them singletons. Sequenced here: peripheral blood, sampled on day 0 of AZD1222 vaccination. The receptors come from an adult in good health. Both conserved end residues are part of each CDR3.

J | V | CDR3
TRBJ1-1 | TRBV5-8 | CASSLGHGQEAFF
TRBJ1-2 | TRBV10-3 | CAIMVGGDGYGYTF
TRBJ2-1 | TRBV11-3 | CASSLAAHEQFF
TRBJ2-1 | TRBV9 | CASSVGLTSYNEQFF
TRBJ2-3 | TRBV7-2 | CASSLADSRTDTQYF
TRBJ2-1 | TRBV7-2 | CASSPTLESYNEQFF
TRBJ2-7 | TRBV2 | CASSESSSYEQYF
TRBJ1-5 | TRBV14 | CASSQHGNQPQHF
TRBJ1-1 | TRBV28 | CASSDRGYTEAFF
TRBJ1-5 | TRBV7-9 | CASSLTTPYQPQHF
TRBJ2-7 | TRBV30 | CAWSVNLGYEQYF
TRBJ1-3 | TRBV7-2 | CASSSAGGAGNTIYF
TRBJ2-1 | TRBV11-2 | CASSWGWGGRPVGEQFF
TRBJ2-3 | TRBV2 | CASSGVAGVGDTQYF
TRBJ2-7 | TRBV6-6 | CASRQTGNSYEQYF
TRBJ1-6 | TRBV9 | CASSAGQGAGVSYNSPLHF
TRBJ1-1 | TRBV2 | CASSGEGKGAFF
TRBJ1-2 | TRBV5-5 | CASSLGVGGRRYGYTF
TRBJ2-7 | TRBV7-9 | CASSRTRGGKAYEQYF
TRBJ2-5 | TRBV4-2 | CASSQSYGETQYF
TRBJ2-7 | TRBV3-1/TRBV3-2 | CASSQRVDPLEQYF
TRBJ2-5 | TRBV10-3 | CAINSGGTLETQYF
TRBJ2-5 | TRBV30 | CAWSAEQGRGETQYF
TRBJ1-2 | TRBV7-2 | CASNYGNYGYTF
TRBJ2-7 | TRBV4-1 | CASSQIASYEQYF
TRBJ1-1 | TRBV29-1 | CSVRGVMNTEAFF